A single sample gave rise to the 28 T cell receptor beta chains below, sequenced in a study of blood T cells in healthy people across ages. A second roughly 7 to 12 cycle PCR used barcoded and J-beta primers. TCRdb fed the 5' RACE reads into MiXCR, producing one record per CDR3 protein. Here the sample spans about 780,000 distinct CDR3 sequences, about half being singletons. The sample was blood. Source of these receptors: an elderly man in good health.

Here the CDR3 DNA reads TGTGCCAGCAGCTTGGCCGGACTAGCGGGAGCCTACGAGCAGTACTTC. It codes for CASSLAGLAGAYEQYF. J is TRBJ2-7 and V is TRBV5-4; 13 bases line up with TRBD2. V shed 0 bases and J 2 bases; nucleotides not matched to a gene: 2. Germline values: CDR1 SGHNT, CDR2 YYREEE (reference sequence). The CDR3 has 16 amino acids.

This clonotype has just a few counts. This chain uses TRBV6-1 with TRBJ2-1; D possibly uses TRBD1 or TRBD2 (7 bases each). The CDR3 has 16 amino acids. Trimming removed 6 bases at V and 6 bases at J, with 21 bases between. Germline V gives CDR1 MNHNS, CDR2 SASEGT. In DNA form, the CDR3 reads TGTGCCAGCAGGATGGGGGCCAGGGGGGGCACCAATGAGCAGTTCTTC. As protein: CASRMGARGGTNEQFF.

As regards this clonotype: The junction and the germline gene differ at one end; a read error may be behind it. This chain links TRBV30 with TRBJ2-3; TRBD2 agrees at 7 bases. Germline CDR1 GTSNPN, CDR2 SVGIG (reference sequence). CDR3 size: 15 residues. The CDR3 is CARSPLAVSTDTQYF. CDR3 DNA sequence: TGTGCCCGGAGTCCCCTAGCGGTGAGCACAGATACGCAGTATTTT. The full variable domain, its missing parts supplied by reference TRBV30 and TRBJ2-3, is SQTIHQWPATLVQPVGSPLSLECTVEGTSNPNLYWYRQAAGRGLQLLFYSVGIGQISSEVPQNLSASRPQDRQFILSSKKLLLSDSGFYLCARSPLAVSTDTQYFGPGTRLTVL.

About this clonotype: The junction shows a germline mismatch at one end, possibly a read error. The rearrangement joins TRBV28 to TRBJ2-7; 7 bases line up with TRBD1. The germline V gene encodes CDR1 MDHEN and CDR2 SYDVKM. This CDR3 contains 17 residues. DNA for the CDR3: TGTGCCTGCAGCTTAGACAGGGTGGGGCCGAGCTCCTACGAGCAGTACTTC. Translation gives CACSLDRVGPSSYEQYF.

The J gene is TRBJ2-5, the V gene TRBV18; TRBD1 or TRBD2 may be the D gene (5 bases each). Germline assignment: CDR1 KGHSH and CDR2 LQKENI. The CDR3 consists of 15 residues. V was clipped by 4 bases and J by 3 bases, with 15 bases between them. This CDR3 reads CASSQGTGTKETQYF. In nucleotides, the CDR3 is TGTGCCAGCTCACAGGGGACGGGGACCAAAGAGACCCAGTACTTC.

The sample holds a few counts of this clonotype. The chain employs TRBV7-2 and TRBJ2-7; D not certain. The CDR3 is 15 residues long. Looked up from germline, CDR1 is SGHTA and CDR2 is FQGNSA. The V end lost 2 bases, the J end lost 0 bases, and 11 bases lay between the germline ends. CDR3 DNA: TGTGCCAGCAGCTTAAGCCCAACGAGCTCCTACGAGCAGTACTTC. Translating it yields CASSLSPTSSYEQYF.

The rearrangement joins TRBV5-6 to TRBJ2-1, with TRBD1 identical over 10 bases. Trimming removed 4 bases from V and 8 bases from J; junction bases left unmatched: 6. This CDR3 comprises 14 residues. Germline V gives CDR1 SGHDT, CDR2 YYEEEE. CDR3 sequence: CASSKTGGHDEQFF. As DNA, the CDR3 is TGTGCCAGCAGCAAGACAGGGGGCCACGATGAGCAGTTCTTC.

This chain joins TRBV7-8 and TRBJ2-5; possibly TRBD1 or TRBD2 for D (5 bases each). V was cut by 1 base and J by 11 bases, with 23 bases left in between. Germline V gene lookup returns CDR1 SGHVS and CDR2 FQNEAQ. The CDR3 is 16 amino acids. In DNA form, the CDR3 reads TGTGCCAGCAGCTTAGTCGGGACCCTCCAAGGACTTGAGCAGTACTTC. This encodes CASSLVGTLQGLEQYF.

CDR3 amino acids: CASSLAKGFGETQYF. The CDR3 nucleotides read TGTGCCAGCAGCTTAGCGAAAGGGTTTGGGGAGACCCAGTACTTC. The chain has TRBV7-9 and TRBJ2-5; D unclear. This CDR3 spans 15 amino acids. In germline, CDR1 is SEHNR, CDR2 FQNEAQ (reference sequence). Trimming pared 0 bases from V and 5 bases from J, leaving 13 bases between.

The V call is TRBV25-1, the J call TRBJ2-3; TRBD2 aligns across 10 bases. The CDR3 loop spans 15 amino acids. Germline V gene data show CDR1 as MGHDK and CDR2 as SYGVNS. Germline trimming cut 3 bases from V and 3 bases from J; bases unmatched to any gene: 3. The CDR3 loop is CASSETSGWTDTQYF. CDR3 sequence (DNA): TGTGCCAGCAGTGAGACTAGCGGGTGGACAGATACGCAGTATTTT.

V is TRBV12-3 or TRBV12-4 and J is TRBJ1-4, with a weak D call TRBD1 (5 bases). V lost 6 bases, J lost 0 bases, and 11 bases lay in between. This CDR3 comprises 15 residues. The CDR3 sequence is CASRPGIPTNEKLFF. The CDR3, as DNA: TGTGCCAGCAGGCCAGGGATACCAACTAATGAAAAACTGTTTTTT.

The gene calls are TRBV15 and TRBJ2-2; D remains unclear. This CDR3 is 14 amino acids long. CDR1 and CDR2 (germline): LNHNV, YYDKDF (reference sequence). V gave up 3 bases and J gave up 6 bases, with 11 bases separating them. DNA for the CDR3: TGTGCCACCAGCAGCTGGGGTCGGGCCGGGGAGCTGTTTTTT. Encoded protein: CATSSWGRAGELFF.

This sequence joins TRBV2 and TRBJ1-1; TRBD1 matches 7 bases. Germline lookup yields CDR1 SNHLY and CDR2 FYNNEI. The CDR3 runs 14 residues. Unmatched junction bases numbered 7, after V lost 4 bases and J lost 5 bases. CDR3 nucleotide sequence: TGTGCCAGCAGTGCCTCTCGACAGGGAACTGAAGCTTTCTTT. Translation gives CASSASRQGTEAFF.

Ten or more counts support this clonotype. This rearrangement joins TRBV29-1 to TRBJ2-1, with 11 bases fitting TRBD2. Looked up from germline, CDR1 is SQVTM and CDR2 is ANQGSEA. After removal of 6 bases from V and 7 bases from J, the junction contained 11 bases not matched to a gene. The CDR3 contains 15 residues. The CDR3 here is CSVGVAGGNLNEQFF. The CDR3 coding sequence is TGCAGCGTCGGAGTAGCGGGAGGGAACCTTAATGAGCAGTTCTTC.

In its sample, this clonotype was seen a few times. The J gene is TRBJ1-2, the V gene TRBV6-6; weak D call: TRBD1 (6 bases). The CDR3 extends over 15 amino acids. Germline V gene data show CDR1 as MNHNY and CDR2 as SVGAGI (reference sequence). V lost 3 bases, J lost 4 bases, and 15 bases lay in between. In DNA form, the CDR3 reads TGTGCCAGCAGTTATGACCAACAGGGAGGCTATGGCTACACCTTC. It specifies CASSYDQQGGYGYTF.

The CDR3 loop reads CASSRTGSRNEAFF. For the CDR3, the DNA is TGTGCCAGCAGCCGGACAGGGAGCCGCAATGAAGCTTTCTTT. The rearrangement joins TRBV11-1 to TRBJ1-1, with 8 positions matching TRBD1. J was trimmed by 7 bases and V by 5 bases; bases with no gene match: 9. CDR1 and CDR2 (germline): SGHAT, FQDESV (reference sequence). The CDR3 runs to 14 residues.

The chain is built from TRBV20-1 and TRBJ2-4, with 7 bases matching TRBD1. CDR3 length: 12 amino acids. Per germline, CDR1 DFQATT and CDR2 SNEGSKA (reference sequence). CDR3 nucleotide sequence: TGCAGCGCCAGCGTAAGGACAGGCACGCAGTACTTC. This gives the protein CSASVRTGTQYF.

This chain links TRBV28 with TRBJ1-2; TRBD1 might be the D (5 bases). CDR3 length equals 14 residues. Germline V CDR1 and CDR2: MDHEN, SYDVKM. Between the trimmed V and J ends, which lost 1 base and 4 bases, there was a span of 10 bases. The CDR3 DNA reads TGTGCCAGCAGTTTATCAGGGCCACCCTATGGCTACACCTTC. Residues: CASSLSGPPYGYTF.

This clonotype was counted between two and nine times. The chain links TRBV5-1 to TRBJ2-7; a weak D match, TRBD2 (5 bases). V was shortened by 5 bases and J by 4 bases, with 13 bases between the two germline ends. Germline loops: CDR1 SGHRS, CDR2 YFSETQ. CDR3 size: 13 residues. This CDR3 reads CASSIEGEYEQYF. In DNA, the CDR3 is TGCGCCAGCAGTATCGAGGGAGAGTACGAGCAGTACTTC.

The rearrangement joins TRBV20-1 to TRBJ2-7; the D gene is possibly TRBD2 (5 bases). The DNA end favors TRBJ2-5, so the J call may be wrong. Germline V gene data show CDR1 as DFQATT and CDR2 as SNEGSKA (reference sequence). The CDR3 length is 11 residues. The chain's CDR3 is CSACHSATQYF. DNA for the CDR3: TGCAGTGCTTGTCATAGCGCGACCCAGTACTTC.

This clonotype was seen only a few times. The rearrangement uses TRBV20-1 and TRBJ2-3, with 10 bases aligning to TRBD1. The germline V gene encodes CDR1 DFQATT and CDR2 SNEGSKA (reference sequence). The V segment lost 0 bases and the J segment 3 bases; nucleotides outside the gene matches: 3. This CDR3 spans 15 amino acids. The CDR3 is CSARDRTGGTDTQYF. The CDR3 coding sequence is TGCAGTGCTAGAGACCGGACAGGGGGGACAGATACGCAGTATTTT.

The rearrangement uses TRBV12-3 or TRBV12-4 and TRBJ2-5; D possibly matches TRBD1 or TRBD2 (5 bases each). The CDR3 is made up of 14 amino acids. V shed 2 bases and J shed 2 bases, with 9 bases lying between them. The CDR3 coding sequence is TGTGCCAGCAGTTTACGAGGGGAGCAAGAGACCCAGTACTTC. Protein sequence: CASSLRGEQETQYF.

A few counts support this clonotype. J is TRBJ2-1 and V is TRBV7-3, with D maybe TRBD1 (5 bases). The closer fit of TRBJ2-7 to the DNA end suggests the J call may be wrong. CDR1 and CDR2 from the germline V gene are SGHTA and FQGTGA. There are 13 residues in the CDR3. The CDR3 region is CASSVSGYNEQYF. The CDR3, as DNA: TGTGCCAGCAGCGTCTCAGGGTACAATGAGCAGTACTTC.

The V and J genes are TRBV20-1 and TRBJ2-1; 14 nucleotides match TRBD2. The V segment lost 1 base and the J segment 9 bases; nucleotides outside the gene matches: 14. This CDR3 has 18 residues. Germline-derived CDR1 and CDR2 are DFQATT and SNEGSKA (reference sequence). The CDR3 is CSARGPPGLAGVIGEQFF. Here the CDR3 DNA reads TGCAGTGCTAGAGGCCCCCCGGGACTAGCGGGAGTTATTGGTGAGCAGTTCTTC.

This clonotype was counted only a few times. This chain connects TRBV5-1 to TRBJ1-3; the match to TRBD1 covers 11 bases. The V gene's germline CDR1 is SGHRS and CDR2 YFSETQ. The CDR3 loop spans 20 amino acids. The V gene end was trimmed by 4 bases and the J gene end by 2 bases; junction bases not matched to a gene: 17. CDR3 coding DNA: TGCGCCAGCAGCCTGAGGCCCGGGACAGGGGGTGTTGCGGCTGGAAACACCATATATTTT. Protein product: CASSLRPGTGGVAAGNTIYF.

This clonotype was recorded a few times. The chain combines TRBV3-1 with TRBJ2-3; D is perhaps TRBD1 or TRBD2 (5 bases each). V was trimmed by 4 bases and J by 6 bases, leaving 8 bases between them. CDR1 is LGHDT and CDR2 is YNNKEL in the germline V gene (reference sequence). CDR3 size: 12 residues. CDR3 DNA sequence: TGTGCCAGCAGCCGGGACCTGGATACGCAGTATTTT. This encodes CASSRDLDTQYF.

V gene TRBV4-3 combines with J gene TRBJ2-5; D unclear. There are 16 residues in the CDR3. The V and J ends lost 0 bases and 1 base respectively, with 12 bases between them. Per the germline V gene, CDR1 is LGHNA and CDR2 is YSLEER. The CDR3 sequence: CASSQEWKQVQETQYF. CDR3 DNA sequence: TGCGCCAGCAGCCAAGAATGGAAGCAGGTCCAAGAGACCCAGTACTTC.

This clonotype was seen more than once but under ten times. V is TRBV7-2 and J is TRBJ2-5; 7 bases align to TRBD2. This CDR3 has 17 residues. Trimming took 5 bases from V and 1 from J; bases not matched to a gene: 13. Germline loops: CDR1 SGHTA, CDR2 FQGNSA. The CDR3 sequence is CASSLRGTSAIQETQYF. The CDR3 DNA follows: TGTGCCAGCAGCCTAAGAGGTACTAGCGCCATCCAAGAGACCCAGTACTTC.